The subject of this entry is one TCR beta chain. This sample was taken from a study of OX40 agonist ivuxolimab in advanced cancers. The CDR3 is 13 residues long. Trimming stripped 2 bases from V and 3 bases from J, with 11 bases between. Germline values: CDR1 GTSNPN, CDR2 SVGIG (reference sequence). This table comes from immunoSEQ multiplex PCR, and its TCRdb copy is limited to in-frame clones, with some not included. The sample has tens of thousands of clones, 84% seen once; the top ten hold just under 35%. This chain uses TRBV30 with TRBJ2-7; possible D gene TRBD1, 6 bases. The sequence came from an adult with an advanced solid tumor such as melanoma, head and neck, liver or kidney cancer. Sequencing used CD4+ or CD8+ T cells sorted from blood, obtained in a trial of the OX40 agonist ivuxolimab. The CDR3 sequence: CAWSIGTSYEQYF. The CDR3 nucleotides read TGTGCCTGGAGTATCGGGACAAGCTACGAGCAGTACTTC.